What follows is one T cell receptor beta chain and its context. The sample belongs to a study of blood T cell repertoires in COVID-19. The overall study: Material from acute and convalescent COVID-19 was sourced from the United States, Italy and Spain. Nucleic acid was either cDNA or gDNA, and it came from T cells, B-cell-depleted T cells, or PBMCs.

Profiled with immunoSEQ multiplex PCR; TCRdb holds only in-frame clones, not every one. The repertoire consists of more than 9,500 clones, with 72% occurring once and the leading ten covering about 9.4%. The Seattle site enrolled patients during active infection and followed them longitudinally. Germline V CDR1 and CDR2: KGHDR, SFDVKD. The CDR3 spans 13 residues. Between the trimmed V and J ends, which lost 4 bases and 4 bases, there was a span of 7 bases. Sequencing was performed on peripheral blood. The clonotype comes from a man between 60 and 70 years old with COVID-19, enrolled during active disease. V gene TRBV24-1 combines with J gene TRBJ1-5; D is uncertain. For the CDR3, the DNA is TGTGCCACCAGTGAGGCAGTGAATCAGCCCCAGCATTTT. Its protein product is CATSEAVNQPQHF.